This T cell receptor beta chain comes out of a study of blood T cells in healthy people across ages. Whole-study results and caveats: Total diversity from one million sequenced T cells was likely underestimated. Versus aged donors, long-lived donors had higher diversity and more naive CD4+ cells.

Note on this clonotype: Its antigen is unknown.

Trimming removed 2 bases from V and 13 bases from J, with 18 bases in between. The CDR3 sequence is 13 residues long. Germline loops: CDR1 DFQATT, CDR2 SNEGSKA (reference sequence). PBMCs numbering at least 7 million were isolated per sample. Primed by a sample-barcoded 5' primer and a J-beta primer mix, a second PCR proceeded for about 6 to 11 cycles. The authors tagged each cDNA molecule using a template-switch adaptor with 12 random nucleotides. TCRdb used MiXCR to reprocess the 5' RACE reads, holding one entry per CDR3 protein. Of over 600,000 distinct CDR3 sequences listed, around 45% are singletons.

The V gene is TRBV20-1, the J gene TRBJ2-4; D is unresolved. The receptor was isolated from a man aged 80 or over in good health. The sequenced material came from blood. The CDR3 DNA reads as TGCAGTGCTAGAAGCACAGTAAACAAAGAGCAGTACTTC. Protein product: CSARSTVNKEQYF.